This T cell receptor (beta chain) emerged from a study of early T cells in non-severe SARS-CoV-2 infection (dated by TCRdb to about 2021). Turning to the overall study: TCR sequencing used bulk RNA from unsorted whole blood, so alpha and beta chains could not be paired.

The library was made by 5' RACE. Sequencing used a NextSeq 500. To correct for sequencing error and PCR bias, the TCR library protocol tagged individual cDNA molecules with unique molecular identifiers. TCR alpha and beta chains were both sequenced, and the abundances of alpha and beta sequences in each sample were closely correlated with each other. Per the original workflow: V gene, J gene and CDR3 annotation of TCR sequences was performed with Decombinator V4. TCRs were defined as expanded if a significant change between any two time points was detected under a Poisson model with p below 0.0001. Abundances of TCRs were expressed as counts per million after normalisation to the total number of TCRs sequenced in each sample. TRAV1-2 paired with TRAJ12, TRAJ20 or TRAJ33 defined MAIT TCRs, while TRAV10 paired with TRAJ18 defined iNKT TCRs. A search of VDJdb, accessed on 1 November 2021, was run for TCRs annotated to CMV, EBV and SARS-CoV-2, with TCRs annotated for multiple antigens excluded. Clones were called with MiXCR by TCRdb after fastp trimmed the public reads at Q25, and only in-frame beta chains were retained. Rows merge per CDR3 protein into single entries with the most common DNA and genes. The V and J calls and clone size are TCRdb's, not the authors'. This sample has 55,000 to 75,000 distinct CDR3 sequences in its table, and 12% of those were observed once. The ten largest clonotypes hold more than 1.5% of the sample.

The CDR3 has 13 amino acids, counting the end cysteine and phenylalanine. This entry keeps only the CDR3 DNA: 39 bases, framed from base 1. The CDR1 and CDR2 encoded by the germline V gene are SQVTM and ANQGSEA. Trimming takes 7 bases from V and 6 bases from J, and the germline ends sit 19 bases apart. A case-control design nested within a healthcare worker cohort in London, UK, was used, with weekly nasopharyngeal swab PCR tests and blood sampling performed. Healthcare workers were recruited during the week of the UK lockdown, between 23 and 31 March 2020, and followed weekly for up to roughly 15 weeks. General conclusions and limits of the study: VDJdb matching was skewed toward anti-spike CD8 responses, so virus-specific expansions were likely underestimated and private and CD4 specificities were missed.

This clonotype was counted at least ten times. The specificity of this receptor is unknown. Base-call qualities are not available, and no considerably larger clone is one nucleotide away. The sample was whole blood. This sequence originates from an adult who was a healthcare worker with PCR-confirmed SARS-CoV-2 infection or an uninfected control (not recorded which). This chain joins TRBV29-1 to TRBJ2-7; TRBD2 might be the D gene, on 6 matching bases. The CDR3 protein sequence reads: CSAEGSDGGEQYF. The DNA sequence reads TGCAGCGCCGAAGGTTCCGACGGGGGCGAGCAGTACTTC.